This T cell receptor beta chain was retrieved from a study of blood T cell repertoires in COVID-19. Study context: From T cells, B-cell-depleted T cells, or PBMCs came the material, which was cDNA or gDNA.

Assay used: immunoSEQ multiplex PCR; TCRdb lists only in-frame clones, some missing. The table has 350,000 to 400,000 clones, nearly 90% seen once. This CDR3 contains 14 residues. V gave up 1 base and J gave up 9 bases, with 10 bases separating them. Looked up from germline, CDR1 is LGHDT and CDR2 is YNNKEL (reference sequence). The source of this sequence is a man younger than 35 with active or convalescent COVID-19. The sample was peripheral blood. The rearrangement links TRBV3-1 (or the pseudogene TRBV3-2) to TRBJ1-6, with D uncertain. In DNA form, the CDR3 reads TGTGCCAGCAGCCAAGGTATCCGTATTTCACCCCTCCACTTT. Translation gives CASSQGIRISPLHF.